Following are 8 T cell receptor beta chains from one sample sequenced in a study of early T cells in non-severe SARS-CoV-2 infection. TCRdb independently ran MiXCR on the 5' RACE reads; one entry per CDR3 protein. The sample holds some 40,000 distinct CDR3 sequences, 9.5% to 15% seen once. The sample was whole blood. These TCRs come from an adult who was a healthcare worker with PCR-confirmed SARS-CoV-2 infection or an uninfected control (not recorded which).

This sequence joins TRBV20-1 and TRBJ1-1; possible D gene TRBD1, 5 bases. Germline CDR1 and CDR2: DFQATT and SNEGSKA (reference sequence). The CDR3 has 14 residues. V was trimmed by 6 bases and J by 5 bases, leaving 19 bases between them. CDR3 nucleotides: TGCAGTGCCGTCACCCCGGGGCGCAGAACTGAAGCTTTCTTT. It yields the protein CSAVTPGRRTEAFF.

This clonotype occurred many times. The CDR3 spells CSVVSWTVKNNEQFF. DNA for the CDR3: TGCAGCGTTGTTTCCTGGACTGTAAAAAACAATGAGCAGTTCTTC. V is TRBV29-1 and J is TRBJ2-1, with a tentative D call TRBD2 (5 bases). Deletions cut 4 bases from V and 5 bases from J, with 18 bases between. This CDR3 is built from 15 residues. CDR1 and CDR2 from the germline V gene are SQVTM and ANQGSEA.

This clonotype was recorded at least ten times. The chain combines TRBV29-1 with TRBJ2-5; D is tentatively TRBD1 or TRBD2 (6 bases each). The CDR3 consists of 14 residues. V shed 6 bases and J shed 5 bases, with 19 bases lying between them. Per germline, CDR1 SQVTM and CDR2 ANQGSEA. The CDR3 DNA reads TGCAGCGTCACGTCCATGGGGGCGGGGGAGACCCAGTACTTC. Protein: CSVTSMGAGETQYF.

The sample holds many counts of this clonotype. The CDR3: CASSRAGNRNEQYF. The CDR3 region has the DNA TGTGCCAGCAGCCGCGCAGGGAATCGTAACGAGCAGTACTTC. This chain uses TRBV11-1 with TRBJ2-7; possible D gene TRBD1, 5 bases. The V gene lost 5 bases and the J gene lost 5 bases, with 16 bases spanning the gap. The V gene's germline CDR1 is SGHAT and CDR2 FQDESV (reference sequence). This CDR3 region has 14 residues.

CDR3 DNA: TGTGCCAGCAGCAAAAAGACGGCAGATACGCAGTATTTT. Translated, it gives CASSKKTADTQYF. This chain uses TRBV9 with TRBJ2-3; D is ambiguous. Germline V lookup: CDR1 SGDLS, CDR2 YYNGEE. The CDR3 extends over 13 amino acids. Trimming pared 4 bases from V and 4 bases from J, leaving 10 bases between.

This rearrangement joins TRBV10-2 to TRBJ2-1; weak D call: TRBD2 (6 bases). V was pared by 4 bases and J by 4 bases, with 8 bases between. CDR3 size: 13 residues. From germline, CDR1 is WSHSY and CDR2 SAAADI. CDR3 coding DNA: TGCGCCAGCAGTGGTGGGACTTACAATGAGCAGTTCTTC. This gives the protein CASSGGTYNEQFF.

This clonotype appeared many times. The chain is built from TRBV3-1 and TRBJ2-3; D remains unclear. V dropped 1 base and J dropped 4 bases, with 6 bases sitting between them. There are 13 residues in the CDR3. The germline V gene has CDR1 LGHDT and CDR2 YNNKEL (reference sequence). The CDR3 loop is CASSQAAADTQYF. CDR3 in DNA: TGTGCCAGCAGCCAAGCGGCAGCAGATACGCAGTATTTT.

This clonotype was seen many times. The V gene is TRBV10-3, the J gene TRBJ1-1; D is perhaps TRBD1 (6 bases). Germline lookup yields CDR1 ENHRY and CDR2 SYGVKD. Trimming stripped 7 bases from V and 0 bases from J, with 15 bases between. The CDR3 sequence is 15 residues long. CDR3 region: CAIMEPGQVNTEAFF. DNA for the CDR3: TGTGCCATCATGGAACCGGGACAAGTGAACACTGAAGCTTTCTTT.